The clone carrying this T cell receptor beta chain was counted only a few times. Its specificity is unknown. The data were obtained in a study of blood T cells in healthy people across ages. The wider study: Template switching caught about one barcoded beta molecule for each two T cells. Study outcomes and limitations: The donors' CMV status was not determined, possibly confounding changes in expanded clonotypes.

The germline V and J ends were trimmed by 2 bases and 0 bases, with 5 bases remaining between them. Germline V gives CDR1 MNHEY, CDR2 SVGAGI. This CDR3 spans 14 amino acids. The second PCR ran about 6 to 11 cycles with a sample-barcoded 5' primer and J-beta primers. MiXCR was run by TCRdb on the 5' RACE reads, yielding one entry per CDR3 protein. The table lists roughly 800,000 distinct CDR3 sequences, around a quarter of them singletons, with approximately 4% in the top ten. These records were also assigned to another study, of T cells of mothers and their children.

The rearrangement uses TRBV6-5 and TRBJ2-1; D is unclear. This receptor was identified in a boy younger than 18 in good health. Sequencing input: blood. The CDR3 loop is CASSYRSSYNEQFF. DNA for the CDR3: TGTGCCAGCAGTTACCGGAGCTCCTACAATGAGCAGTTCTTC.